This TCR beta chain derives from a study of T-cell reconstitution after alpha-beta-depleted transplantation in children. Construction of the TCRbeta library involved unique molecular identifiers. TCRdb used MiXCR to reprocess the PCR reads, holding one entry per CDR3 protein. The sample records 500,000 to 600,000 distinct CDR3 sequences, approximately 30% being singletons. The V segment lost 5 bases and the J segment 8 bases; nucleotides outside the gene matches: 7. Germline V lookup: CDR1 MNHNS, CDR2 SASEGT. This CDR3 comprises 15 residues. This clonotype was recorded a few times. The receptor was isolated from a human donor who donated a stem cell graft to a child with aplastic anemia. This chain links TRBV6-1 with TRBJ2-1; 12 positions agree with TRBD2. The source material was PBMCs from the stem cell graft donor, sampled from the stem cell graft. In nucleotides, the CDR3 is TGTGCCAGCAGTCTAGCGGGAGGGCAGATACATGAGCAGTTCTTC. This sequence encodes CASSLAGGQIHEQFF.